The sequence of this T cell receptor beta chain was determined in a study of vaccination effects on CD4 cells after COVID-19. The study's findings and limits: Early post-infection timepoints were missing from the study, which also had few convalescent patients. Among infection- and vaccine-induced clones, marked clonal contraction occurred late after vaccination.

This clone has just a few counts. Its antigen remains unknown. Clones were read by immunoSEQ multiplex PCR, and TCRdb kept only the in-frame ones, dropping some. The sample consists of about 24,000 clones, 81% of them appearing once. CDR3 length: 12 residues. Germline CDR1 and CDR2: SQVTM and ANQGSEA. The germline V and J ends were trimmed by 7 bases and 6 bases, with 15 bases remaining between them. Before any sequencing was done, the ViraFEST assay used viral peptide pools to expand antigen-specific CD4+ T cells. The culture ran for 10 days, and then CD4+ T cells were isolated. All study participants received two doses of BNT162b2 or mRNA-1273 vaccine. Half-medium exchanges with IL-2 medium took place on days 3 and 7.

This sequence originates from a human donor who received a COVID-19 vaccine. Some clones in this sample may be carry-over from other donors' samples. The starting material was CD4+ T cells from PBMCs cultured with SARS-CoV-2 spike peptides, obtained after COVID-19 vaccination. The chain couples TRBV29-1 to TRBJ1-2; D call uncertain. CDR3 DNA sequence: TGCAGCGCTGCCGCCTGGTCTGATGGCTACACCTTC. Its protein is CSAAAWSDGYTF.